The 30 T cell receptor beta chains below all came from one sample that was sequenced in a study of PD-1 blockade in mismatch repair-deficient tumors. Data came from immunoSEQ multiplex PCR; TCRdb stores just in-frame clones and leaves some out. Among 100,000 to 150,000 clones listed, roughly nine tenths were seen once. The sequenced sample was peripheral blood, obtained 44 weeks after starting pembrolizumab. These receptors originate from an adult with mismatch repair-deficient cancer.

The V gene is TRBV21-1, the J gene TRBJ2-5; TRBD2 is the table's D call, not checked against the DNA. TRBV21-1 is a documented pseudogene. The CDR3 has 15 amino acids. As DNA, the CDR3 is TGTGCCAGCAGTTCCGATAAGGGGAGGAGGGAGACCCAGTACTTC. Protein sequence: CASSSDKGRRETQYF.

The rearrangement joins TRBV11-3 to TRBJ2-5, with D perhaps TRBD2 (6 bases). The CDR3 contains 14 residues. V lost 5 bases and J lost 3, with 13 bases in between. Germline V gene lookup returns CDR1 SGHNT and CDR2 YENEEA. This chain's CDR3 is CASSQQGGKETQYF. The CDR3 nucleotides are TGTGCCAGCAGCCAGCAGGGCGGGAAAGAGACCCAGTACTTC. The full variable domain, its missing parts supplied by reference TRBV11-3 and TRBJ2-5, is EAGVVQSPRYKIIEKKQPVAFWCNPISGHNTLYWYLQNLGQGPELLIRYENEEAVDDSQLPKDRFSAERLKGVDSTLKIQPAELGDSAVYLCASSQQGGKETQYFGPGTRLLVL.

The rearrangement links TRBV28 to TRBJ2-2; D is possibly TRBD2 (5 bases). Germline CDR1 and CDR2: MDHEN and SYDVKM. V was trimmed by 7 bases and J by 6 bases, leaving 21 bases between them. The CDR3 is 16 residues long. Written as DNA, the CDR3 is TGTGCCAGCACCCCTTTGGGAGACCGGCCCGCCGGGGAGCTGTTTTTT. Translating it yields CASTPLGDRPAGELFF.

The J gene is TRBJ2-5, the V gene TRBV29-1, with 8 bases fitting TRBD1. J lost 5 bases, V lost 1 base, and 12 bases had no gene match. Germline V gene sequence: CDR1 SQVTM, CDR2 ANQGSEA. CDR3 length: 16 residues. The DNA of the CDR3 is TGCAGCGTTGAAGGGTTTGGACAGGGTTTTCGGGAGACCCAGTACTTC. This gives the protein CSVEGFGQGFRETQYF.

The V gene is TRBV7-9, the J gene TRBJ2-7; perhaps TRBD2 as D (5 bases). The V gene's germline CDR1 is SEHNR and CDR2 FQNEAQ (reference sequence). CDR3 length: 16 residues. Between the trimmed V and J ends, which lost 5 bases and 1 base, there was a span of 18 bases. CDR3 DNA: TGTGCCAGCAGCCTCGCTCTCGGGGTTAGGTCCTACGAGCAGTACTTC. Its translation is CASSLALGVRSYEQYF.

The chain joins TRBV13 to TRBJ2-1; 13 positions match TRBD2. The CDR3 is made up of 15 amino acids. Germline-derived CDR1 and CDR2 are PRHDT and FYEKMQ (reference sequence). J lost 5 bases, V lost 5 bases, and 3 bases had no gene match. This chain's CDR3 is CASSRGLAGNNEQFF. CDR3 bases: TGTGCCAGCAGCAGGGGACTAGCGGGAAACAATGAGCAGTTCTTC.

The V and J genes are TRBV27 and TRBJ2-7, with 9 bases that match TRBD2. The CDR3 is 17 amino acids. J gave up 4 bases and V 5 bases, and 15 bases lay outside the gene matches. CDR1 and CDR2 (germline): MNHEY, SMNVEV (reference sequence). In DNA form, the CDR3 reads TGTGCCAGCAGTCTCCGGGTTGGTGCTAGCGGGAATTACGAGCAGTACTTC. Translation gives CASSLRVGASGNYEQYF.

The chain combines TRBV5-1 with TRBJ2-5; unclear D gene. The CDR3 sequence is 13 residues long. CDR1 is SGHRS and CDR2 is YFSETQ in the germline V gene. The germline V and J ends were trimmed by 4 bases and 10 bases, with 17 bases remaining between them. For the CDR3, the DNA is TGCGCCAGCAGCCCCGGAACCCAAAGGGACCAGTACTTC. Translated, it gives CASSPGTQRDQYF.

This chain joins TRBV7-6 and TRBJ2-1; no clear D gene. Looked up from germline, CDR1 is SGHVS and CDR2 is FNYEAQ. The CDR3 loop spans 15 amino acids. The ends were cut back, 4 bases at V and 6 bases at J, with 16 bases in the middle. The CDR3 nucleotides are TGTGCCAGCAGCTCCTCCACCACGCACCTCAATGAGCAGTTCTTC. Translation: CASSSSTTHLNEQFF.

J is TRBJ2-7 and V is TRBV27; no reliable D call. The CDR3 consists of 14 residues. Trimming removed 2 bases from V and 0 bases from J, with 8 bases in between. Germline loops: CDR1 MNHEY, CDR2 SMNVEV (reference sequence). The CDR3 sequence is CASSLASTSYEQYF. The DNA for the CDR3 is TGTGCCAGCAGTTTAGCGAGTACCTCCTACGAGCAGTACTTC.

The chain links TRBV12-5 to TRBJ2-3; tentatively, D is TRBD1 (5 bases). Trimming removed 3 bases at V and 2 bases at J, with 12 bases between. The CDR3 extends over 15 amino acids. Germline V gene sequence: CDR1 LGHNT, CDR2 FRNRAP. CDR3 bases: TGTGCTAGTGGTTTAGGATCAGGGCTCACAGATACGCAGTATTTT. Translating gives CASGLGSGLTDTQYF.

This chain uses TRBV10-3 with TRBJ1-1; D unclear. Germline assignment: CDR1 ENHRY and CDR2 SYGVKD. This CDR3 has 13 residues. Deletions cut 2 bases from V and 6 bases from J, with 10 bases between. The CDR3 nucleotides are TGTGCCATCAGTGAGGCGGACTTGTCTGAAGCTTTCTTT. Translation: CAISEADLSEAFF.

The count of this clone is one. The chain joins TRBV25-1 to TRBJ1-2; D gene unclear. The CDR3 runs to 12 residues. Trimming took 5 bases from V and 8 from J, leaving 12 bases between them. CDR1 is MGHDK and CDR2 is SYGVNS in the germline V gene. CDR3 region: CASSTGIQGYTF. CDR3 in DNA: TGTGCCAGCAGTACCGGGATACAGGGCTACACCTTC.

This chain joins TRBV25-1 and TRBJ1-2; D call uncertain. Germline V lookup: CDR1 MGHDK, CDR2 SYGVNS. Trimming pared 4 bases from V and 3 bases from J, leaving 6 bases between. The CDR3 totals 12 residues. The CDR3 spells CASSAPDYGYTF. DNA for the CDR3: TGTGCCAGCAGTGCCCCGGACTATGGCTACACCTTC.

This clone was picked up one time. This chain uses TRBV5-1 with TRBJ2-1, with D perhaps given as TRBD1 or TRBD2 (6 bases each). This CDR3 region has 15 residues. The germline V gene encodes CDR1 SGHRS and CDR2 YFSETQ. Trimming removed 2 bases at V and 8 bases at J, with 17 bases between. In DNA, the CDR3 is TGCGCCAGCAGCTTCGGGGGCAGCCGTCTGCATGAGCAGTTCTTC. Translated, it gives CASSFGGSRLHEQFF.

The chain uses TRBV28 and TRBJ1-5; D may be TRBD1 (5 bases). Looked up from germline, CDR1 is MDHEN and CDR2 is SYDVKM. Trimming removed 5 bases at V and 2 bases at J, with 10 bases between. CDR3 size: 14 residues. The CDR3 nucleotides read TGTGCCAGCAGTGCCATCAGGGGCAATCAGCCCCAGCATTTT. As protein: CASSAIRGNQPQHF.

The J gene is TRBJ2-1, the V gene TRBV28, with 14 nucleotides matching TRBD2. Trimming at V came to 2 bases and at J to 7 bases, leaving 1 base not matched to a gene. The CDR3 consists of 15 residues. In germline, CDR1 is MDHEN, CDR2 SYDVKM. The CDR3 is CASSLGTSGRNEQFF. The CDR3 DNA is TGTGCCAGCAGTTTAGGGACTAGCGGGAGAAATGAGCAGTTCTTC.

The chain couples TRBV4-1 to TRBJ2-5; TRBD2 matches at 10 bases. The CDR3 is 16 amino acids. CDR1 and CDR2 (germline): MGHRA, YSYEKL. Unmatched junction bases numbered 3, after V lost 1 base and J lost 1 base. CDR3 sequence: CASSQAASGSQETQYF. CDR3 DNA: TGCGCCAGCAGCCAAGCGGCTAGCGGGAGCCAAGAGACCCAGTACTTC.

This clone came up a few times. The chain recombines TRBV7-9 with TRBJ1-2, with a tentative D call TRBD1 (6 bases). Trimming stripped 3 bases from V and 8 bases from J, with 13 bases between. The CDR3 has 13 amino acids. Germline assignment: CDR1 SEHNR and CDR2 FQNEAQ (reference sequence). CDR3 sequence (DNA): TGTGCCAGCAGCTTTCCGGGGGCGGAAGGCTACACCTTC. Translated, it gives CASSFPGAEGYTF. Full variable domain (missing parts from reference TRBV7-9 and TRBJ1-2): DTGVSQNPRHKITKRGQNVTFRCDPISEHNRLYWYRQTLGQGPEFLTYFQNEAQLEKSRLLSDRFSAERPKGSFSTLEIQRTEQGDSAMYLCASSFPGAEGYTFGSGTRLTVV.

CDR3: CASIRDRVYNSPLHF. The CDR3 nucleotides read TGTGCCAGCATTCGGGACAGGGTCTATAATTCACCCCTCCACTTT. This chain connects TRBV28 to TRBJ1-6, with 9 nucleotides matching TRBD1. Trimming at V came to 7 bases and at J to 3 bases, leaving 4 bases not matched to a gene. CDR1 is MDHEN and CDR2 is SYDVKM in the germline V gene. The length of the CDR3 is 15 residues.

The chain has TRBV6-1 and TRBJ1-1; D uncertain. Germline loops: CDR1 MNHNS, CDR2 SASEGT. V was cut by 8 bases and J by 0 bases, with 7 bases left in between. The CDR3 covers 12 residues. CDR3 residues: CASRPVNTEAFF. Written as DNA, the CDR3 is TGTGCCAGCCGGCCGGTGAACACTGAAGCTTTCTTT.

This CDR3 reads CASSSETGITYNEQFF. CDR3 bases: TGTGCCAGCAGCTCCGAGACAGGGATAACCTACAATGAGCAGTTCTTC. The rearrangement joins TRBV5-4 to TRBJ2-1; TRBD1 agrees at 7 bases. Trimming at V came to 3 bases and at J to 2 bases, leaving 8 bases not matched to a gene. The germline CDR1 and CDR2 sequences are SGHNT and YYREEE (reference sequence). CDR3 size: 16 residues. Full variable domain (outside the CDR3, taken from reference TRBV5-4 and TRBJ2-1): ETGVTQSPTHLIKTRGQQVTLRCSSQSGHNTVSWYQQALGQGPQFIFQYYREEENGRGNFPPRFSGLQFPNYSSELNVNALELDDSALYLCASSSETGITYNEQFFGPGTRLTVL.

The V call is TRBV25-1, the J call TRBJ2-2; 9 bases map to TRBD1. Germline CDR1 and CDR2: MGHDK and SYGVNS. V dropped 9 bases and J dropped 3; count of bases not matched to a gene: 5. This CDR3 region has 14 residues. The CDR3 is CASKRQGDTGELFF. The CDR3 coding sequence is TGTGCCAGTAAACGACAGGGGGACACCGGGGAGCTGTTTTTT.

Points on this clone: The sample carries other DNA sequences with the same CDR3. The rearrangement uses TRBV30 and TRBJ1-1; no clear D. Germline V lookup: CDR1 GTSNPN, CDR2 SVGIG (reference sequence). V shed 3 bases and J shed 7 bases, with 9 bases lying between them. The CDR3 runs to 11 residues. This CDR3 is CAWSDSGEAFF. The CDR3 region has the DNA TGTGCCTGGAGCGACTCGGGTGAAGCTTTCTTT.

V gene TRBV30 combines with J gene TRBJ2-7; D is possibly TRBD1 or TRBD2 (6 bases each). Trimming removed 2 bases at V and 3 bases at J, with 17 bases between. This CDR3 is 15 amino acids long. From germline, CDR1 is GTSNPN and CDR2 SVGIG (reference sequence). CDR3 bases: TGTGCCTGGAGTCACGACGGAGGGGGTCGCTACGAGCAGTACTTC. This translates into CAWSHDGGGRYEQYF.

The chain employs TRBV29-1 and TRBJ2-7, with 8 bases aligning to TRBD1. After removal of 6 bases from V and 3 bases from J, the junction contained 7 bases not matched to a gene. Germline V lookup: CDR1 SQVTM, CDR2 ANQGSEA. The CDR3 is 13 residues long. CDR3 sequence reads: CSVGQGASYEQYF. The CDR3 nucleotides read TGCAGCGTAGGACAGGGAGCCAGCTACGAGCAGTACTTC.

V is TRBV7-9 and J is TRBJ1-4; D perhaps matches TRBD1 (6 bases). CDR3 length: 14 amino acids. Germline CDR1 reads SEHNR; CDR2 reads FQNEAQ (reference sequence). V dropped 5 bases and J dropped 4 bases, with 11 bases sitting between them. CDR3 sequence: CASSQGQINEKLFF. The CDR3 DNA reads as TGTGCCAGCAGCCAGGGACAAATTAATGAAAAACTGTTTTTT.

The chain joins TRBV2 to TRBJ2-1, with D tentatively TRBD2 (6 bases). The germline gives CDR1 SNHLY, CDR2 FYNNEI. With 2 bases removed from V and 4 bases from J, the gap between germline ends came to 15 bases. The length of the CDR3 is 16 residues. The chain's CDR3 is CASSEWGDYIYNEQFF. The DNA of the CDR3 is TGTGCCAGCAGTGAATGGGGGGATTATATTTACAATGAGCAGTTCTTC.

CDR3 loop: CASSQYPGTGGGGYTF. For the CDR3, the DNA is TGCGCCAGCAGCCAGTACCCCGGGACAGGGGGCGGTGGCTACACCTTC. The chain joins TRBV4-3 to TRBJ1-2; 12 bases line up with TRBD1. The V gene end was trimmed by 3 bases and the J gene end by 7 bases; junction bases not matched to a gene: 9. Germline values: CDR1 LGHNA, CDR2 YSLEER. The CDR3 length is 16 residues.

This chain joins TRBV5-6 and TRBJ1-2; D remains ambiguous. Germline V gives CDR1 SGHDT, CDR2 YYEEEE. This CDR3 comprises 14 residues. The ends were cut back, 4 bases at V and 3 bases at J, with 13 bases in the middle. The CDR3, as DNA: TGTGCCAGCAGCACGCCGCGGGCCCACTATGGCTACACCTTC. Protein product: CASSTPRAHYGYTF.